The next 22 T cell receptor beta chains were all read from a single sample in a study of blood T cell repertoires in COVID-19. TCRdb keeps only in-frame clones here, not all; method: immunoSEQ multiplex PCR. The sample yields 310,000 or so clones, 87% seen once. The sample taken for sequencing was PBMCs or T cells enriched from blood (not recorded which). Receptors were obtained from a woman between 25 and 40 years old who had recovered from COVID-19.

This clone was counted once. This chain links TRBV7-6 with TRBJ2-1; D might be TRBD2 (6 bases). Germline lookup yields CDR1 SGHVS and CDR2 FNYEAQ. Deletions cut 1 base from V and 10 bases from J, with 20 bases between. This CDR3 has 16 residues. CDR3 loop: CASSLGTGTPVMEQFF. CDR3 coding DNA: TGTGCCAGCAGCTTAGGGACCGGGACTCCCGTTATGGAGCAGTTCTTC.

CDR3 in DNA: TGTGCCAGCAGCCAAGATCAGGGTCTTGGGACTGAAGCTTTCTTT. Residues: CASSQDQGLGTEAFF. The chain recombines TRBV14 with TRBJ1-1, with a weak D call TRBD1 (5 bases). CDR3 length equals 15 residues. Germline V gene data show CDR1 as SGHDN and CDR2 as FVKESK. Trimming stripped 0 bases from V and 5 bases from J, with 13 bases between.

The V and J genes are TRBV3-1 (or the pseudogene TRBV3-2) and TRBJ1-2, with D unclear. Deletions cut 0 bases from V and 8 bases from J, with 13 bases between. The CDR3 totals 14 residues. Germline lookup yields CDR1 LGHDT and CDR2 YNNKEL (reference sequence). Here the CDR3 DNA reads TGTGCCAGCAGCCAAGATTACGGGATGAGCGGCTACACCTTC. Translation: CASSQDYGMSGYTF.

This chain uses TRBV10-3 with TRBJ1-5; D is perhaps TRBD1 (5 bases). The V gene's germline CDR1 is ENHRY and CDR2 SYGVKD. The length of the CDR3 is 14 residues. V shed 4 bases and J shed 7 bases, with 14 bases lying between them. In nucleotides, the CDR3 is TGTGCCATCAGTGGTAGGCAGGGTGGGCAGCCCCAGCATTTT. Translated: CAISGRQGGQPQHF.

The chain carries TRBV19 and TRBJ1-2; D is perhaps TRBD1 (5 bases). Trimming took 6 bases from V and 6 from J, leaving 14 bases between them. Germline V gives CDR1 LNHDA, CDR2 SQIVND (reference sequence). This CDR3 region has 13 residues. CDR3 DNA: TGTGCCAGTAGAACAATCCTCAGGGATGGCTACACCTTC. Translating gives CASRTILRDGYTF. Drawing the rest from reference TRBV19 and TRBJ1-2, the complete variable domain is DGGITQSPKYLFRKEGQNVTLSCEQNLNHDAMYWYRQDPGQGLRLIYYSQIVNDFQKGDIAEGYSVSREKKESFPLTVTSAQKNPTAFYLCASRTILRDGYTFGSGTRLTVV.

This clone showed up just a few times. The chain couples TRBV19 to TRBJ1-1, with 7 bases aligning to TRBD1. The V gene's germline CDR1 is LNHDA and CDR2 SQIVND (reference sequence). This CDR3 has 11 residues. The CDR3 DNA follows: TGTGCTGTCTCAGGGGGTACTGAAGCTTTCTTT. It codes for CAVSGGTEAFF.

V gene TRBV27 combines with J gene TRBJ2-6; tentatively, D is TRBD2 (7 bases). Germline V CDR1 and CDR2: MNHEY, SMNVEV (reference sequence). The CDR3 is made up of 16 amino acids. V lost 5 bases to trimming and J lost 2 bases, with 13 bases between them. CDR3 amino acids: CASSPLGGAGANVLTF. The CDR3 DNA follows: TGTGCCAGCAGTCCCCTAGGGGGGGCTGGGGCCAACGTCCTGACTTTC.

This rearrangement joins TRBV6-5 to TRBJ2-7; 7 positions agree with TRBD2. The CDR3 has 15 amino acids. The germline V gene has CDR1 MNHEY and CDR2 SVGAGI. V lost 2 bases to trimming and J lost 5 bases; unmatched junction nucleotides: 9. The CDR3 DNA reads as TGTGCCAGCAGTTACATCGGGGGGATTCGCGACGAGCAGTACTTC. Protein: CASSYIGGIRDEQYF.

This clone has more than one count but fewer than ten. The chain uses TRBV29-1 and TRBJ1-2; 9 nucleotides match TRBD1. The V gene end was trimmed by 7 bases and the J gene end by 8 bases; junction bases not matched to a gene: 11. The CDR3 runs to 13 residues. The V gene's germline CDR1 is SQVTM and CDR2 ANQGSEA. The chain's CDR3 is CSANPGQGFGYTF. Here the CDR3 DNA reads TGCAGCGCCAATCCGGGACAGGGTTTCGGCTACACCTTC.

The rearrangement uses TRBV4-3 and TRBJ2-3; a weak D match, TRBD2 (6 bases). CDR3 length: 17 amino acids. Between the trimmed V and J ends, which lost 2 bases and 0 bases, there was a span of 15 bases. Germline CDR1 and CDR2: LGHNA and YSLEER. CDR3 sequence (DNA): TGCGCCAGCAGCCAACTTATCGGGACTTCTAGCACAGATACGCAGTATTTT. Encoded protein: CASSQLIGTSSTDTQYF.

The rearrangement joins TRBV30 to TRBJ1-2; TRBD1 is a possible D gene (6 bases). CDR1 is GTSNPN and CDR2 is SVGIG in the germline V gene (reference sequence). The CDR3 is 16 amino acids. Between the trimmed V and J ends, which lost 0 bases and 0 bases, there was a span of 14 bases. CDR3: CAWSVAGARANYGYTF. DNA for the CDR3: TGTGCCTGGAGTGTGGCAGGGGCTAGGGCTAACTATGGCTACACCTTC.

This chain joins TRBV5-5 and TRBJ1-6; the match to TRBD1 covers 8 bases. The J segment lost 7 bases and the V segment lost 5 bases, leaving 8 bases of the junction unmatched. This CDR3 region has 15 residues. Germline V gene data show CDR1 as SGHKS and CDR2 as YYEKEE (reference sequence). The CDR3 here is CASSNDRGTNSPLHF. CDR3 DNA: TGTGCCAGCAGTAACGACAGGGGCACCAATTCACCCCTCCACTTT.

The CDR3 DNA reads TGTGCCAGCAGCTTGGCGGGACAGGGGCACTATGGCTACACCTTC. This gives the protein CASSLAGQGHYGYTF. The genes are TRBV5-5 and TRBJ1-2; 10 bases are shared with TRBD1. Unmatched junction bases numbered 2, after V lost 0 bases and J lost 3 bases. This CDR3 has 15 residues. Germline CDR1 reads SGHKS; CDR2 reads YYEKEE (reference sequence).

The chain carries TRBV5-1 and TRBJ1-1; D call uncertain. The ends were cut back, 1 base at V and 0 bases at J, with 7 bases in the middle. Germline CDR1 reads SGHRS; CDR2 reads YFSETQ. This CDR3 has 14 residues. CDR3 DNA sequence: TGCGCCAGCAGCTTGAAACAGATGAACACTGAAGCTTTCTTT. Protein sequence: CASSLKQMNTEAFF.

The chain employs TRBV11-2 and TRBJ1-4; 9 bases agree with TRBD1. V gave up 4 bases and J gave up 8 bases; unmatched junction bases: 8. The CDR3 contains 15 residues. The germline CDR1 and CDR2 sequences are SGHAT and FQNNGV. CDR3 coding DNA: TGTGCCAGCAGCTCCGCCGGGACAGGGAACGAAAAACTGTTTTTT. As protein: CASSSAGTGNEKLFF.

The CDR3 protein is CSASGDRATSNYGYTF. CDR3 coding DNA: TGCAGTGCTAGTGGGGACAGGGCCACTTCTAACTATGGCTACACCTTC. This chain joins TRBV20-1 and TRBJ1-2; 9 bases map to TRBD1. The germline gives CDR1 DFQATT, CDR2 SNEGSKA (reference sequence). The V segment lost 3 bases and the J segment 0 bases; nucleotides outside the gene matches: 8. This CDR3 is built from 16 residues.

This clone was detected only once. The rearrangement uses TRBV19 and TRBJ2-3, with D possibly TRBD1 on 6 matching bases. Between the trimmed V and J ends, which lost 2 bases and 4 bases, there was a span of 10 bases. Per the germline V gene, CDR1 is LNHDA and CDR2 is SQIVND (reference sequence). The CDR3 covers 14 residues. The chain's CDR3 is CASSILDSPDTQYF. In DNA form, the CDR3 reads TGTGCCAGTAGTATATTGGACAGCCCAGATACGCAGTATTTT.

CDR3 sequence: CASSTDRWYEQYF. CDR3 sequence (DNA): TGTGCCAGTAGTACGGACAGGTGGTACGAGCAGTACTTC. The genes are TRBV19 and TRBJ2-7, with 7 bases lining up with TRBD1. Germline CDR1 is LNHDA and CDR2 is SQIVND (reference sequence). CDR3 length: 13 amino acids. The junction had 4 bases not matched to a gene; V was cut back by 4 bases and J by 4 bases.

V usage is TRBV27 and J usage is TRBJ1-2; 8 bases map to TRBD1. V gave up 3 bases and J gave up 11 bases; unmatched junction bases: 14. The CDR3 totals 15 residues. Germline values: CDR1 MNHEY, CDR2 SMNVEV (reference sequence). The chain's CDR3 is CASSFTGQVLVEYTF. CDR3 DNA sequence: TGTGCCAGCAGTTTTACGGGACAGGTCCTGGTAGAATACACCTTC.

J is TRBJ2-5 and V is TRBV5-6; weak D call: TRBD1 (6 bases). The CDR3 is 13 residues long. V was pared by 3 bases and J by 4 bases, with 10 bases between. CDR1 SGHDT and CDR2 YYEEEE come from the germline V gene. CDR3 nucleotides: TGTGCCAGCAGCTATCTAGGGGGAGAGACCCAGTACTTC. It specifies CASSYLGGETQYF.

The chain is built from TRBV27 and TRBJ1-3; D perhaps matches TRBD1 (5 bases). Trimming cost V 3 bases and J 0 bases, with 12 bases left between them. This CDR3 has 16 residues. From germline, CDR1 is MNHEY and CDR2 SMNVEV (reference sequence). The CDR3 here is CASSLEGRSSGNTIYF. The CDR3 DNA reads TGTGCCAGCAGTTTGGAGGGACGTAGCTCTGGAAACACCATATATTTT.

The V call is TRBV18, the J call TRBJ1-1; D uncertain. CDR1 KGHSH and CDR2 LQKENI come from the germline V gene. V lost 3 bases and J lost 1, with 9 bases in between. The CDR3 covers 14 residues. The CDR3 bases are TGTGCCAGCTCACCTCAAGCGGGGAACACTGAAGCTTTCTTT. Translated: CASSPQAGNTEAFF.